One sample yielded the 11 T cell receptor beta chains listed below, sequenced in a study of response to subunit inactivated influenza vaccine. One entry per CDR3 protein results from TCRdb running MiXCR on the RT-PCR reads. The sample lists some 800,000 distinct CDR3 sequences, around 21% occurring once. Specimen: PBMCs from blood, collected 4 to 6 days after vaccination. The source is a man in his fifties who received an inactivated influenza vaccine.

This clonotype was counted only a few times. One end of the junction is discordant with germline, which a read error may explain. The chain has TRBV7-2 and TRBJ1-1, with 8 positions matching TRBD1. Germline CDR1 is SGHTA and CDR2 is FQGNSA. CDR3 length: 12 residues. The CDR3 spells CASSPRQGAGRF. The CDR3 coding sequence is TGTGCCAGCAGCCCCCGCCAGGGGGCCGGAAGATTT. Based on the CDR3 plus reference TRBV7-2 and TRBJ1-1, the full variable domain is GAGVSQSPSNKVTEKGKDVELRCDPISGHTALYWYRQSLGQGLEFLIYFQGNSAPDKSGLPSDRFSAERTGGSVSTLTIQRTQQEDSAVYLCASSPRQGAGRFGQGTRLTVV.

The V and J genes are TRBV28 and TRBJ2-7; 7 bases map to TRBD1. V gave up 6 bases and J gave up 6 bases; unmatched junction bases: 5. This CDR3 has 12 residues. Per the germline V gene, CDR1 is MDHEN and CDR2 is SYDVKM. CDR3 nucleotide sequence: TGTGCCAGCAGCCGACAGGGATTCGAGCAGTACTTC. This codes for CASSRQGFEQYF. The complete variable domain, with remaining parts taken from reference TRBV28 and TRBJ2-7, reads DVKVTQSSRYLVKRTGEKVFLECVQDMDHENMFWYRQDPGLGLRLIYFSYDVKMKEKGDIPEGYSVSREKKERFSLILESASTNQTSMYLCASSRQGFEQYFGPGTRLTVT.

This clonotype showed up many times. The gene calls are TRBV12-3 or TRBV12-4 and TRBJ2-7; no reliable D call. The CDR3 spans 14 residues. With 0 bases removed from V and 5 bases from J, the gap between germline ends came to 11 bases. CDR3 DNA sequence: TGTGCCAGCAGTTTAGCCCTCTTATCCCACGAGCAGTACTTC. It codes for CASSLALLSHEQYF.

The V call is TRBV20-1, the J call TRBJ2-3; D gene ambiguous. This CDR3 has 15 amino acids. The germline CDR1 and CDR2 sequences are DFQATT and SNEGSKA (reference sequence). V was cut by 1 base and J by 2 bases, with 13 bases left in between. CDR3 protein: CSARGSAFSTDTQYF. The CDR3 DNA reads TGCAGTGCTAGAGGGTCGGCATTTTCCACAGATACGCAGTATTTT.

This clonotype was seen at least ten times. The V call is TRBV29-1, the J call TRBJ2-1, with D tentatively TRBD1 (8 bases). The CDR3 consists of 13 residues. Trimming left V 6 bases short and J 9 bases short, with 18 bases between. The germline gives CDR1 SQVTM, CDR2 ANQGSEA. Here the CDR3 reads CSVAGQGGVEQFF. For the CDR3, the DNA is TGCAGCGTCGCTGGACAGGGAGGGGTTGAGCAGTTCTTC.

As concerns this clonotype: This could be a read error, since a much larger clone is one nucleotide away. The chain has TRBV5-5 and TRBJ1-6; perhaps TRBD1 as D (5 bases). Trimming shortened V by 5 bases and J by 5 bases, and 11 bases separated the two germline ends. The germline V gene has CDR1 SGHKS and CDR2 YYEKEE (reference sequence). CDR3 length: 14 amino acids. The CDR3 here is CASRWWGNNSPLHF. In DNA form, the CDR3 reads TGTGCCAGCAGATGGTGGGGGAATAATTCACCCCTCCACTTT.

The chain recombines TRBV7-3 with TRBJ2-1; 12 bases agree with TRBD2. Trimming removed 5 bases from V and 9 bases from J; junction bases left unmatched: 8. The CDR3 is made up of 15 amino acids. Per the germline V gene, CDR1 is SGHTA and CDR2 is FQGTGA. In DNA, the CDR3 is TGTGCCAGCAGCCCTCTAGCGGGAGGGCCTGGTGAGCAGTTCTTC. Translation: CASSPLAGGPGEQFF.

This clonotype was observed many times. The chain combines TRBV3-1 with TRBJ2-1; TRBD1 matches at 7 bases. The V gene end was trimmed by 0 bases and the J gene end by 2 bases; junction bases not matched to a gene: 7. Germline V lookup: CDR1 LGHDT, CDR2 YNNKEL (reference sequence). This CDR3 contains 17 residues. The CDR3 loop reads CASSQDGDRGAYNEQFF. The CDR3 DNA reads TGTGCCAGCAGCCAAGATGGGGACAGAGGAGCCTACAATGAGCAGTTCTTC.

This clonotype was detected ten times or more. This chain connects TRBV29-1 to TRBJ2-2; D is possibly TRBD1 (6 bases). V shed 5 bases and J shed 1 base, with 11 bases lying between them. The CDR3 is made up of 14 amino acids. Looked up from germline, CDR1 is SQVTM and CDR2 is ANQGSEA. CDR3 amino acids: CSVSGEWNTGELFF. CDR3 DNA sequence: TGCAGCGTTTCAGGGGAGTGGAACACCGGGGAGCTGTTTTTT.

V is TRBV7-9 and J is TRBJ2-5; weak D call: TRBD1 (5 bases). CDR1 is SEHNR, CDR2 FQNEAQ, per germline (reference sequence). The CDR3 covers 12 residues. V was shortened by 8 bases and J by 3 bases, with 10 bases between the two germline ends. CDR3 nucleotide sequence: TGTGCCAGCGATGCAGGGAAAGAGACCCAGTACTTC. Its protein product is CASDAGKETQYF.

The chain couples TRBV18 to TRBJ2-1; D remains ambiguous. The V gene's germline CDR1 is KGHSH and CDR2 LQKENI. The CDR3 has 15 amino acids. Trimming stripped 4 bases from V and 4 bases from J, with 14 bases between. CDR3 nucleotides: TGTGCCAGCTCACGTTCAGGTTCTCTATACAATGAGCAGTTCTTC. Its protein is CASSRSGSLYNEQFF.